One sample yielded the 18 T cell receptor beta chains listed below, sequenced in a study of blood T cell repertoires in COVID-19. Libraries were prepared by immunoSEQ multiplex PCR; TCRdb keeps only in-frame clonotypes and omits some of them. The sample carries about 410,000 clones, more than 80% recorded once. The source material was peripheral blood. The receptors were sampled from a woman younger than 45 with active or convalescent COVID-19.

The rearrangement joins TRBV5-1 to TRBJ1-2; D is unresolved. Trimming removed 5 bases at V and 6 bases at J, with 14 bases between. Germline loops: CDR1 SGHRS, CDR2 YFSETQ. The CDR3 runs to 13 residues. The CDR3 is CASSVAEVDGYTF. The CDR3 bases are TGCGCCAGCAGTGTAGCCGAGGTCGATGGCTACACCTTC.

The chain combines TRBV4-1 with TRBJ1-2, with D uncertain. V shed 0 bases and J shed 5 bases, with 10 bases lying between them. CDR1 is MGHRA, CDR2 YSYEKL, per germline. The CDR3 runs to 14 residues. The CDR3 DNA follows: TGCGCCAGCAGCCAAGAACCGGAGGTTTATGGCTACACCTTC. It yields the protein CASSQEPEVYGYTF.

The rearrangement joins TRBV27 to TRBJ2-7; a weak D match, TRBD2 (5 bases). V lost 2 bases and J lost 2, with 13 bases in between. Germline V gene data show CDR1 as MNHEY and CDR2 as SMNVEV (reference sequence). The CDR3 is 15 amino acids. The CDR3 DNA reads as TGTGCCAGCAGTTTAACGGGGATTCCACCCTACGAGCAGTACTTC. It is translated as CASSLTGIPPYEQYF.

The rearrangement joins TRBV6-5 to TRBJ2-7, with D possibly TRBD1 on 6 matching bases. Germline V gene lookup returns CDR1 MNHEY and CDR2 SVGAGI. The V and J ends lost 10 bases and 0 bases respectively, with 10 bases between them. The CDR3 is 12 amino acids. CDR3 nucleotides: TGTGCCATAGGACAGCTCTCCTACGAGCAGTACTTC. Translated, it gives CAIGQLSYEQYF.

J is TRBJ1-5 and V is TRBV6-1, with D possibly TRBD1 on 6 matching bases. CDR3 length equals 16 residues. V lost 2 bases, J lost 4 bases, and 15 bases lay in between. The germline V gene has CDR1 MNHNS and CDR2 SASEGT. In DNA form, the CDR3 reads TGTGCCAGCAGTGAATCCGGGACACCCGTAAATCAGCCCCAGCATTTT. This encodes CASSESGTPVNQPQHF.

The chain has TRBV6-5 and TRBJ1-3, with D perhaps matching TRBD1 (5 bases). Trimming cost V 6 bases and J 5 bases, with 14 bases left between them. Germline CDR1 MNHEY, CDR2 SVGAGI. This CDR3 region has 14 residues. In nucleotides, the CDR3 is TGTGCCAGCAGGGCGCGACAGTCGAGAAACACCATATATTTT. Amino acids: CASRARQSRNTIYF.

This sequence joins TRBV7-8 and TRBJ1-5, with 8 bases that match TRBD1. The J segment lost 4 bases and the V segment lost 1 base, leaving 9 bases of the junction unmatched. The CDR3 has 17 amino acids. Germline V gene sequence: CDR1 SGHVS, CDR2 FQNEAQ. In nucleotides, the CDR3 is TGTGCCAGCAGCTTAGAGGCAGCAGGGGGCGGAAATCAGCCCCAGCATTTT. The encoded protein is CASSLEAAGGGNQPQHF. The complete variable domain, with remaining parts taken from reference TRBV7-8 and TRBJ1-5, reads GAGVSQSPRYKVAKRGQDVALRCDPISGHVSLFWYQQALGQGPEFLTYFQNEAQLDKSGLPSDRFFAERPEGSVSTLKIQRTQQEDSAVYLCASSLEAAGGGNQPQHFGDGTRLSIL.

This clone came up many times. The chain employs TRBV6-5 and TRBJ1-2, with 7 bases fitting TRBD1. Germline V gene sequence: CDR1 MNHEY, CDR2 SVGAGI. The CDR3 totals 15 residues. V shed 2 bases and J 8 bases; nucleotides not matched to a gene: 11. Written as DNA, the CDR3 is TGTGCCAGCAGTTACGCCGGCAGGGGGTCTTGGGGCTACACCTTC. This codes for CASSYAGRGSWGYTF.

About this clone itself: This CDR3 is also generated by other DNA sequences in the sample. The rearrangement joins TRBV10-3 to TRBJ1-5; the match to TRBD1 covers 7 bases. V lost 9 bases, J lost 1 base, and 6 bases stayed unmatched. The length of the CDR3 is 14 residues. Per the germline V gene, CDR1 is ENHRY and CDR2 is SYGVKD. CDR3 nucleotide sequence: TGTGCCATTTCGCCGGGACAGAGCAATCAGCCCCAGCATTTT. Translation gives CAISPGQSNQPQHF.

The CDR3 DNA follows: TGCGCCAGCAGTGAGGGACTCTACGAGCAGTACTTC. It codes for CASSEGLYEQYF. The chain carries TRBV10-1 and TRBJ2-7; perhaps TRBD2 as D (5 bases). From germline, CDR1 is WNHNN and CDR2 SYGVQD (reference sequence). The length of the CDR3 is 12 residues. Trimming removed 2 bases at V and 3 bases at J, with 5 bases between.

The rearrangement links TRBV7-9 to TRBJ1-5, with TRBD1 matching over 7 bases. CDR1 and CDR2 (germline): SEHNR, FQNEAQ (reference sequence). The CDR3 loop spans 15 amino acids. V shed 3 bases, J shed 3 bases, and the junction held 5 bases outside the gene matches. This CDR3 is CASSLWGTDNQPQHF. CDR3 nucleotides: TGTGCCAGCAGCTTGTGGGGGACAGACAATCAGCCCCAGCATTTT.

This clone was found a few times. The rearrangement uses TRBV11-2 and TRBJ1-6; D perhaps matches TRBD1 (6 bases). Trimming shortened V by 3 bases and J by 8 bases, and 8 bases separated the two germline ends. Germline V lookup: CDR1 SGHAT, CDR2 FQNNGV. The CDR3 covers 13 residues. The CDR3 bases are TGTGCCAGCAGCTTTGGGGGCGATTCACCCCTCCACTTT. Amino acids: CASSFGGDSPLHF.

The V call is TRBV10-2, the J call TRBJ1-4; perhaps TRBD1 as D (5 bases). The V gene's germline CDR1 is WSHSY and CDR2 SAAADI. V lost 2 bases to trimming and J lost 11 bases, with 9 bases between them. The CDR3 runs 12 residues. CDR3 coding DNA: TGCGCCAGCAGTGAGGCAGGGCGGAAACTGTTTTTT. Amino acid sequence: CASSEAGRKLFF.

This clone has a handful of counts. The chain joins TRBV11-2 to TRBJ1-5, with 7 bases identical to TRBD1. This CDR3 is built from 18 residues. The ends lost 5 bases at V and 1 base at J; junction bases unmatched: 14. Germline assignment: CDR1 SGHAT and CDR2 FQNNGV. This CDR3 is CASSNPPGTVGSNQPQHF. As DNA, the CDR3 is TGTGCCAGCAGCAACCCGCCAGGGACAGTCGGGAGCAATCAGCCCCAGCATTTT. Full variable domain (remainder filled in from reference TRBV11-2 and TRBJ1-5): EAGVAQSPRYKIIEKRQSVAFWCNPISGHATLYWYQQILGQGPKLLIQFQNNGVVDDSQLPKDRFSAERLKGVDSTLKIQPAKLEDSAVYLCASSNPPGTVGSNQPQHFGDGTRLSIL.

The rearrangement links TRBV27 to TRBJ2-7; TRBD1 or TRBD2 may be the D gene (5 bases each). Trimming took off 6 bases at V and 6 bases at J, with 15 bases between the two ends. This CDR3 has 13 residues. Germline V gene data show CDR1 as MNHEY and CDR2 as SMNVEV (reference sequence). For the CDR3, the DNA is TGTGCCAGCAGATTAGGGGAGTCACGCGAGCAGTACTTC. Its protein product is CASRLGESREQYF.

About this clone itself: This specimen includes other DNA sequences encoding the same CDR3. This chain joins TRBV19 and TRBJ1-5; D not resolved. Trimming took off 3 bases at V and 4 bases at J, with 7 bases between the two ends. The CDR3 is 13 residues long. From germline, CDR1 is LNHDA and CDR2 SQIVND (reference sequence). The CDR3 region has the DNA TGTGCCAGTAGTATCTCCGGGAATCAGCCCCAGCATTTT. Encoded protein: CASSISGNQPQHF.

The chain recombines TRBV7-2 with TRBJ1-5, with unresolved D. The CDR3 is made up of 16 amino acids. The V end was cut by 5 bases, the J end by 0 bases, with 14 bases between. CDR1 SGHTA and CDR2 FQGNSA come from the germline V gene. The CDR3 DNA is TGTGCCAGCAGCCCCGGTCCTACCTTTAGCAATCAGCCCCAGCATTTT. Translated: CASSPGPTFSNQPQHF.

The chain joins TRBV5-6 to TRBJ1-5, with D uncertain. This CDR3 comprises 12 residues. The germline V and J ends were trimmed by 4 bases and 5 bases, with 7 bases remaining between them. Looked up from germline, CDR1 is SGHDT and CDR2 is YYEEEE. Written as DNA, the CDR3 is TGTGCCAGCAGCCTTCCAGATCAGCCCCAGCATTTT. Translation gives CASSLPDQPQHF.